A single sample is the source of the 16 T cell receptor beta chains below, sequenced in a study of CD8 T cells in Susac syndrome. Reverse transcription of roughly 0.45 to 1 ug RNA was carried out with random hexamers. Each CDR3 protein gets one entry after TCRdb re-called the immunoSEQ multiplex PCR reads with MiXCR. The profile shows around 200,000 distinct CDR3 sequences, roughly 95% of them singletons. The sequencing sample was made of CD4+ T cells from PBMCs. The receptors originated from a human donor with multiple sclerosis.

The chain recombines TRBV20-1 with TRBJ2-6; no definite D call. The CDR3 contains 13 residues. Germline V lookup: CDR1 DFQATT, CDR2 SNEGSKA (reference sequence). V gave up 3 bases and J gave up 4 bases, with 7 bases separating them. The CDR3 coding sequence is TGCAGTGCTAGGCCACAAGGGGCCAACGTCCTGACTTTC. Translated: CSARPQGANVLTF.

The chain employs TRBV9 and TRBJ2-3; TRBD1 might be the D (5 bases). Looked up from germline, CDR1 is SGDLS and CDR2 is YYNGEE. The CDR3 totals 18 residues. The ends were cut back, 2 bases at V and 0 bases at J, with 19 bases in the middle. DNA of the CDR3: TGTGCCAGCAGCGTCTGGGGCAGCCGATACCTAAGCACAGATACGCAGTATTTT. This codes for CASSVWGSRYLSTDTQYF. Full variable domain (rest looked up from reference TRBV9 and TRBJ2-3): DSGVTQTPKHLITATGQRVTLRCSPRSGDLSVYWYQQSLDQGLQFLIQYYNGEERAKGNILERFSAQQFPDLHSELNLSSLELGDSALYFCASSVWGSRYLSTDTQYFGPGTRLTVL.

J is TRBJ1-1 and V is TRBV29-1; a possible D gene is TRBD1 (5 bases). This CDR3 is built from 14 residues. CDR1 is SQVTM and CDR2 is ANQGSEA in the germline V gene. CDR3 sequence reads: CGGGQGKMNTEAFF. In DNA, the CDR3 is TGCGGGGGTGGTCAGGGAAAGATGAACACTGAAGCTTTCTTT.

V is TRBV20-1 and J is TRBJ2-7; D gene uncertain. CDR3 length: 12 amino acids. Trimming removed 4 bases at V and 1 base at J, with 8 bases between. CDR1 and CDR2 from the germline V gene are DFQATT and SNEGSKA (reference sequence). The CDR3 here is CSATSQSYEQYF. The CDR3 DNA sequence: TGCAGTGCTACAAGCCAATCCTACGAGCAGTACTTC.

J is TRBJ2-5 and V is TRBV3-1; D gene unclear. Germline values: CDR1 LGHDT, CDR2 YNNKEL (reference sequence). V was pared by 6 bases and J by 5 bases, with 16 bases between. This CDR3 comprises 14 residues. CDR3 DNA sequence: TGTGCCAGCAGTCCATATGGGGTGCACGAGACCCAGTACTTC. Amino acid sequence: CASSPYGVHETQYF.

The chain couples TRBV12-3 or TRBV12-4 to TRBJ1-6; the match to TRBD1 covers 10 bases. Unmatched junction bases numbered 8, after V lost 8 bases and J lost 7 bases. This CDR3 spans 15 amino acids. The DNA for the CDR3 is TGTGCCAGCGCACCGAGACAGGGGGCGAATTCACCCCTCCACTTT. It yields the protein CASAPRQGANSPLHF.

V is TRBV6-5 and J is TRBJ2-3; D possibly uses TRBD1 or TRBD2 (5 bases each). Deletions cut 7 bases from V and 1 base from J, with 9 bases between. From germline, CDR1 is MNHEY and CDR2 SVGAGI. This CDR3 region has 13 residues. CDR3 DNA sequence: TGTGCCAGCATGGGGGAAGGCACAGATACGCAGTATTTT. Translation gives CASMGEGTDTQYF.

This clonotype was seen just once. Written as DNA, the CDR3 is TGTGCCACCAACCAGGACAGGGTTAGCAATCAGCCCCAGCATTTT. The encoded protein is CATNQDRVSNQPQHF. The chain uses TRBV15 and TRBJ1-5; 8 bases match TRBD1. Germline CDR1 and CDR2: LNHNV and YYDKDF (reference sequence). This CDR3 has 15 residues. V lost 7 bases and J lost 0; bases outside the gene matches: 5.

The chain employs TRBV30 and TRBJ1-2; tentatively, D is TRBD1 (5 bases). The CDR3 extends over 13 amino acids. Germline lookup yields CDR1 GTSNPN and CDR2 SVGIG (reference sequence). The germline V and J ends were trimmed by 2 bases and 9 bases, with 16 bases remaining between them. The CDR3 DNA reads as TGTGCCTGGAGTCGGGACCGACCTCAAAGCTACACCTTC. Translating it yields CAWSRDRPQSYTF. Full variable domain (rest looked up from reference TRBV30 and TRBJ1-2): SQTIHQWPATLVQPVGSPLSLECTVEGTSNPNLYWYRQAAGRGLQLLFYSVGIGQISSEVPQNLSASRPQDRQFILSSKKLLLSDSGFYLCAWSRDRPQSYTFGSGTRLTVV.

The J gene is TRBJ2-5, the V gene TRBV10-3, with D possibly being TRBD1 (5 bases). Germline CDR1 reads ENHRY; CDR2 reads SYGVKD. Trimming took off 6 bases at V and 0 bases at J, with 8 bases between the two ends. The CDR3 spans 13 residues. CDR3 sequence: CAISDSYQETQYF. Here the CDR3 DNA reads TGTGCCATCAGCGACAGCTACCAAGAGACCCAGTACTTC.

The chain carries TRBV27 and TRBJ2-1; 13 bases are a match to TRBD2. J lost 10 bases, V lost 2 bases, and 5 bases had no gene match. This CDR3 is built from 15 residues. Germline V gives CDR1 MNHEY, CDR2 SMNVEV (reference sequence). The CDR3 region is CASSLTSGGADEQFF. The CDR3 DNA reads as TGTGCCAGCAGTTTAACTAGCGGGGGGGCTGACGAGCAGTTCTTC.

This chain uses TRBV27 with TRBJ1-6, with D perhaps TRBD1 (5 bases). Trimming pared 5 bases from V and 9 bases from J, leaving 17 bases between. This CDR3 is built from 15 residues. Germline CDR1 MNHEY, CDR2 SMNVEV (reference sequence). The CDR3 DNA is TGTGCCAGCAGTAGTGGGGCCCCTTTGATTTCACCCCTCCACTTT. It specifies CASSSGAPLISPLHF.

This clonotype was observed a single time. This chain connects TRBV5-6 to TRBJ1-6; D perhaps matches TRBD1 (6 bases). The CDR3 has 15 residues. V was cut by 2 bases and J by 7 bases, with 13 bases left in between. The germline gives CDR1 SGHDT, CDR2 YYEEEE. The CDR3 DNA follows: TGTGCCAGCAGCTTCGGAGACAGGCGGAATTCACCCCTCCACTTT. Translating it yields CASSFGDRRNSPLHF.

The chain uses TRBV12-3 or TRBV12-4 and TRBJ1-5; D is uncertain. V lost 3 bases and J lost 4, with 7 bases in between. This CDR3 contains 13 residues. In DNA form, the CDR3 reads TGTGCCAGCAGTTTCTCGAGAAATCAGCCCCAGCATTTT. Protein sequence: CASSFSRNQPQHF.

The DNA for the CDR3 is TGCGCCAGCAGACCGGGAACAGGTGATCACTATGGCTACACCTTC. Its translation is CASRPGTGDHYGYTF. V gene TRBV5-1 combines with J gene TRBJ1-2; maybe TRBD1 (5 bases). Between the trimmed V and J ends, which lost 5 bases and 3 bases, there was a span of 17 bases. The germline gives CDR1 SGHRS, CDR2 YFSETQ. This CDR3 contains 15 residues.

The rearrangement links TRBV7-9 to TRBJ2-7; TRBD2 matches 14 bases. The germline gives CDR1 SEHNR, CDR2 FQNEAQ (reference sequence). The ends lost 5 bases at V and 3 bases at J; junction bases unmatched: 6. This CDR3 is built from 16 residues. CDR3 in DNA: TGTGCCAGCAGCCCCTCTGGACTAGCGGGGGGCTACGAGCAGTACTTC. Its translation: CASSPSGLAGGYEQYF.